These 18 T cell receptor beta chains were sequenced from one sample in a study of blood T cell repertoires in COVID-19. Method: immunoSEQ multiplex PCR; TCRdb's copy keeps in-frame clones and lacks some. The sample consists of just over 650,000 clones, 85% to 90% of them appearing once. Sequencing was done on a sample of peripheral blood. These receptors were obtained from a woman aged 18-29 years with acute or convalescent COVID-19.

The V gene is TRBV28, the J gene TRBJ1-1; TRBD1 might be the D (5 bases). V was trimmed by 5 bases and J by 4 bases, leaving 11 bases between them. Germline CDR1 MDHEN, CDR2 SYDVKM. The CDR3 sequence is 13 residues long. The CDR3 is CASSTQGGTEAFF. The CDR3, as DNA: TGTGCCAGCAGTACCCAGGGAGGCACTGAAGCTTTCTTT. Using reference TRBV28 and TRBJ1-1 for the parts outside the CDR3, the full variable domain is DVKVTQSSRYLVKRTGEKVFLECVQDMDHENMFWYRQDPGLGLRLIYFSYDVKMKEKGDIPEGYSVSREKKERFSLILESASTNQTSMYLCASSTQGGTEAFFGQGTRLTVV.

The chain has TRBV11-2 and TRBJ2-3; TRBD2 aligns across 11 bases. The CDR3 covers 19 residues. Germline trimming cut 0 bases from V and 3 bases from J; bases unmatched to any gene: 11. Germline V gene sequence: CDR1 SGHAT, CDR2 FQNNGV. The CDR3, as DNA: TGTGCCAGCAGCTTAGATTGGGGATTAGCGGGGGGGCGAACAGATACGCAGTATTTT. Translating it yields CASSLDWGLAGGRTDTQYF.

This clone was seen a single time. V usage is TRBV12-5 and J usage is TRBJ1-1; D perhaps matches TRBD1 (6 bases). With 5 bases removed from V and 2 bases from J, the gap between germline ends came to 18 bases. Germline V lookup: CDR1 LGHNT, CDR2 FRNRAP. This CDR3 contains 16 residues. The CDR3, as DNA: TGTGCTAGTGGTCCCCCCCTGGGACAAAGAAACACTGAAGCTTTCTTT. Its translation is CASGPPLGQRNTEAFF.

This sequence joins TRBV3-1 (or the pseudogene TRBV3-2) and TRBJ1-2; 9 positions agree with TRBD1. The CDR3 sequence is 14 residues long. After removal of 5 bases from V and 9 bases from J, the junction contained 10 bases not matched to a gene. From germline, CDR1 is LGHDT and CDR2 YNNKEL (reference sequence). The chain's CDR3 is CASSSKTGGYRYTF. The CDR3 DNA is TGTGCCAGCAGCTCCAAGACAGGGGGTTATCGCTACACCTTC.

This clone occurred once. The V gene is TRBV5-4, the J gene TRBJ2-3; 7 bases line up with TRBD1. The CDR3 sequence is 15 residues long. V shed 4 bases, J shed 0 bases, and the junction held 5 bases outside the gene matches. The V gene's germline CDR1 is SGHNT and CDR2 YYREEE (reference sequence). The CDR3 nucleotides read TGTGCCAGCAGCCATGGGACAGCCAGCACAGATACGCAGTATTTT. Its translation: CASSHGTASTDTQYF.

The V gene is TRBV19, the J gene TRBJ2-5, with 9 bases that match TRBD1. Losses at the gene ends were 3 bases for V and 5 bases for J; bases not matched to a gene: 4. This CDR3 is built from 14 residues. The germline gives CDR1 LNHDA, CDR2 SQIVND (reference sequence). The CDR3 protein is CASSIRGQGETQYF. CDR3 DNA sequence: TGTGCCAGTAGTATTCGGGGACAGGGTGAGACCCAGTACTTC.

The chain has TRBV7-9 and TRBJ2-7, with TRBD2 as a possible D gene (5 bases). Germline CDR1 and CDR2: SEHNR and FQNEAQ (reference sequence). CDR3 size: 17 residues. The germline V and J ends were trimmed by 1 base and 6 bases, with 22 bases remaining between them. CDR3 nucleotides: TGTGCCAGCAGCTTAGGATGGGGAAAGACGGCCGCGGGCGAGCAGTACTTC. This translates into CASSLGWGKTAAGEQYF.

The rearrangement links TRBV5-6 to TRBJ2-1; 8 bases map to TRBD2. Per germline, CDR1 SGHDT and CDR2 YYEEEE. The CDR3 is 16 residues long. V lost 3 bases and J lost 2; bases outside the gene matches: 7. In DNA form, the CDR3 reads TGTGCCAGCAGCTACCCAGCGGGACTAGCCTACAATGAGCAGTTCTTC. It codes for CASSYPAGLAYNEQFF.

The V call is TRBV18, the J call TRBJ2-7; D gene uncertain. Trimming removed 3 bases from V and 2 bases from J, with 8 bases in between. Germline CDR1 reads KGHSH; CDR2 reads LQKENI. This CDR3 contains 13 residues. CDR3 in DNA: TGTGCCAGCTCACCCGGAGTAGCCTACGAGCAGTACTTC. It yields the protein CASSPGVAYEQYF.

The chain uses TRBV27 and TRBJ1-5; 8 bases align to TRBD1. V was pared by 5 bases and J by 5 bases, with 11 bases of the junction left unmatched. Germline lookup yields CDR1 MNHEY and CDR2 SMNVEV (reference sequence). CDR3 length: 16 residues. CDR3 sequence reads: CASSTTRTGLYQPQHF. The CDR3 DNA reads as TGTGCCAGCAGTACTACCAGGACAGGGCTATATCAGCCCCAGCATTTT.

The gene calls are TRBV10-3 and TRBJ2-5, with 9 nucleotides matching TRBD2. The germline gives CDR1 ENHRY, CDR2 SYGVKD. The V segment lost 7 bases and the J segment 5 bases; nucleotides outside the gene matches: 5. CDR3 length: 13 residues. CDR3 nucleotide sequence: TGTGCCATCACCGCTGCGGGGGGGGAGACCCAGTACTTC. This translates into CAITAAGGETQYF.

V usage is TRBV11-2 and J usage is TRBJ1-1; the match to TRBD1 covers 7 bases. With V trimmed by 5 bases and J by 10 bases, 10 bases remained unmatched. The CDR3 extends over 13 amino acids. Germline V gives CDR1 SGHAT, CDR2 FQNNGV. CDR3 coding DNA: TGTGCCAGCAGCCCGGGGACAGCTTCTCCAGCTTTCTTT. This codes for CASSPGTASPAFF.

V is TRBV7-2 and J is TRBJ2-3, with TRBD2 matching over 8 bases. Germline trimming cut 0 bases from V and 4 bases from J; bases unmatched to any gene: 9. The germline CDR1 and CDR2 sequences are SGHTA and FQGNSA. This CDR3 spans 17 amino acids. Written as DNA, the CDR3 is TGTGCCAGCAGCTTAGCCCTAGCGGCGGGGGGAGCAGATACGCAGTATTTT. Translated: CASSLALAAGGADTQYF.

The V call is TRBV4-1, the J call TRBJ1-3; TRBD1 matches at 9 bases. The CDR3 sequence is 18 residues long. Germline V gene sequence: CDR1 MGHRA, CDR2 YSYEKL. The ends lost 1 base at V and 2 bases at J; junction bases unmatched: 9. Here the CDR3 DNA reads TGCGCCAGCAGCCAAGGGGCGTTCGACAGGGGGGCTGGAAACACCATATATTTT. This gives the protein CASSQGAFDRGAGNTIYF.

Details on this clone: At one boundary the junction diverges from the germline segment, which might be a read error. CDR3 DNA sequence: TGTGCCAGCAGCCAAGAAGGTGGAGCGATCTTC. Translating it yields CASSQEGGAIF. This chain links TRBV3-1 (or the pseudogene TRBV3-2) with TRBJ2-1; D ambiguous. The V gene's germline CDR1 is LGHDT and CDR2 YNNKEL (reference sequence). The CDR3 sequence is 11 residues long.

V is TRBV6-4 and J is TRBJ2-2, with D possibly being TRBD2 (7 bases). The CDR3 length is 15 residues. Trimming pared 6 bases from V and 1 base from J, leaving 12 bases between. Germline V CDR1 and CDR2: MRHNA, SNTAGT. The CDR3 bases are TGTGCCAGCAGGGGGGGGACACAGAACACCGGGGAGCTGTTTTTT. Translated, it gives CASRGGTQNTGELFF.

The V gene is TRBV7-7, the J gene TRBJ2-5; TRBD1 might be the D (6 bases). This CDR3 region has 15 residues. Germline CDR1 reads SSHAT; CDR2 reads FNYEAQ (reference sequence). V dropped 1 base and J dropped 5 bases, with 14 bases sitting between them. The CDR3 nucleotides read TGTGCCAGCAGCTTAGGGGGCGGGCAGGGGGAGACCCAGTACTTC. Translating gives CASSLGGGQGETQYF.

V and J are TRBV30 and TRBJ2-3; D is possibly TRBD2 (7 bases). Trimming cost V 3 bases and J 6 bases, with 13 bases left between them. CDR3 length equals 13 residues. Germline CDR1 is GTSNPN and CDR2 is SVGIG (reference sequence). This CDR3 reads CAWRRGGLDTQYF. The CDR3 region has the DNA TGTGCCTGGAGGAGGGGGGGGCTTGATACGCAGTATTTT. Complete variable domain (other parts from reference TRBV30 and TRBJ2-3): SQTIHQWPATLVQPVGSPLSLECTVEGTSNPNLYWYRQAAGRGLQLLFYSVGIGQISSEVPQNLSASRPQDRQFILSSKKLLLSDSGFYLCAWRRGGLDTQYFGPGTRLTVL.